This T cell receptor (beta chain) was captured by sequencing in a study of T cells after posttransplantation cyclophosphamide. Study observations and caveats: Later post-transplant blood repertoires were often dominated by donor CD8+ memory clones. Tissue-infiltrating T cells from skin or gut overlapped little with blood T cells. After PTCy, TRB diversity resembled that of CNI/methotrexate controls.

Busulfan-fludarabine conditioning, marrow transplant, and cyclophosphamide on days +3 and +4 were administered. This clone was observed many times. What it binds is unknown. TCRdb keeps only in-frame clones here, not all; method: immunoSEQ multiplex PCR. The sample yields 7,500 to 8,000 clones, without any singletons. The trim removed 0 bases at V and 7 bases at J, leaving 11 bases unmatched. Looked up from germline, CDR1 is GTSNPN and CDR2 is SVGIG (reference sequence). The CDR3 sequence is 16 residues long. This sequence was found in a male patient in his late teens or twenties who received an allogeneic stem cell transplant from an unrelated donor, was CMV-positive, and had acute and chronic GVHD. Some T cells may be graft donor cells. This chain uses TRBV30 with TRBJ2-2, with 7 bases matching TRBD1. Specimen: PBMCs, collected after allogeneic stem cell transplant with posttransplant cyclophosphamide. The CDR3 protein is CAWSVRNRGRVGELFF. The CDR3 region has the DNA TGTGCCTGGAGTGTACGGAACAGGGGAAGGGTCGGGGAGCTGTTTTTT.